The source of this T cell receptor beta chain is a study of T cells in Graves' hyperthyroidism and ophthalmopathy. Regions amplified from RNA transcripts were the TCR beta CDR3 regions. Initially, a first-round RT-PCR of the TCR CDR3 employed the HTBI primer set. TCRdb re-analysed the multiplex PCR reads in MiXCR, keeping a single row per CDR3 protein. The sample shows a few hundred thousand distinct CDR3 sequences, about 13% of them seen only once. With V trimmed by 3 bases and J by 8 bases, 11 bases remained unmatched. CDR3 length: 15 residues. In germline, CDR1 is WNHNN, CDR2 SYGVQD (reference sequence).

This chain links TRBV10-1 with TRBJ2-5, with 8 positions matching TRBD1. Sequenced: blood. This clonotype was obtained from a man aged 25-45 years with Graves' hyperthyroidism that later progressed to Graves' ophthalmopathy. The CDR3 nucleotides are TGCGCCAGCAGTGATCCCGGGACAGGACTACTAACCCAGTACTTC. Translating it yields CASSDPGTGLLTQYF.